A selection of T cell receptor beta chains follows, all from one sample in a study of T cell changes during pregnancy in multiple sclerosis. Clones were read by immunoSEQ multiplex PCR, and TCRdb kept only the in-frame ones, dropping some. The sample consists of around 72,000 clones, around 90% of them appearing once. Sequencing used peripheral blood, obtained in the second trimester of pregnancy. The source of these receptors is a female donor in good health, enrolled as a control in a pregnancy study. CDR3s include the opening cysteine and the closing phenylalanine or tryptophan.

V: TRBV4-3; J: TRBJ2-7; CDR3: CASSRDPGQRVRQYF
V: TRBV7-3; J: TRBJ1-1; CDR3: CASSLLGAGLGDTEAFF
V: TRBV4-1; J: TRBJ1-1; CDR3: CASSLTQGLGAFF
V: TRBV4-3; J: TRBJ1-3; CDR3: CASSRFHSYSGNTIYF
V: TRBV5-5; J: TRBJ1-1; CDR3: CASRSIGGTEAFF
V: TRBV5-8; J: TRBJ2-2; CDR3: CASSGPLPGLTGELFF
V: TRBV15; J: TRBJ1-5; CDR3: CATSRGRVGELSNQPQHF
V: TRBV6-6; J: TRBJ1-5; CDR3: CASKQGQPQHF
V: TRBV9; J: TRBJ2-5; CDR3: CASSATGGTRETQYF
V: TRBV6-5; J: TRBJ1-1; CDR3: CASSPDKIVNTEAFF
V: TRBV30; J: TRBJ2-7; CDR3: CAWSQGTGFYEQYF
V: TRBV7-2; J: TRBJ2-5; CDR3: CASSRGLEGVGTQYF
V: TRBV11-2; J: TRBJ2-1; CDR3: CASRRRGGDYNEQFF
V: TRBV7-2; J: TRBJ1-5; CDR3: CASSRTVFQPQHF
V: TRBV5-6; J: TRBJ1-5; CDR3: CASSFAGSAQHF
V: TRBV5-4; J: TRBJ2-1; CDR3: CASSLDPTGSSYNEQFF
V: TRBV28; J: TRBJ1-2; CDR3: CASSILPGQGVDGYTF
V: TRBV9; J: TRBJ2-7; CDR3: CASSARGTEIYEQYF
V: TRBV7-2; J: TRBJ2-7; CDR3: CASSLGGAWYEQYF
V: TRBV6-5; J: TRBJ1-2; CDR3: CASSYSTGGRGYTF
V: TRBV7-2; J: TRBJ2-3; CDR3: CASSLASSGDTQYF
V: TRBV5-1; J: TRBJ1-2; CDR3: CASGDSRLYGYTF
V: TRBV4-3; J: TRBJ1-4; CDR3: CASSQEEGDNRGEKLFF
V: TRBV18; J: TRBJ1-1; CDR3: CASSAGQGAGAFF
V: TRBV4-2; J: TRBJ1-1; CDR3: CASSQPTGINTEAFF
V: TRBV4-1; J: TRBJ2-5; CDR3: CASSTGAGGRETQYF
V: TRBV19; J: TRBJ2-6; CDR3: CASERVSGANVLTF
V: TRBV10-2; J: TRBJ1-5; CDR3: CASGEGESNQPQHF
V: TRBV19; J: TRBJ2-3; CDR3: CASTQGQRLFTDTQYF
V: TRBV9; J: TRBJ2-1; CDR3: CASSRRTSGGRNEQFF
V: TRBV4-1; J: TRBJ2-2; CDR3: CASRLGQGDGELFF
V: TRBV11-2; J: TRBJ2-3; CDR3: CASSFGQSKRTDTQYF
V: TRBV5-5; J: TRBJ1-4; CDR3: CASSPRTGVGEKLFF
V: TRBV23-1; J: TRBJ1-1; CDR3: CARTRAANTEAFF
V: TRBV6-4; J: TRBJ1-5; CDR3: CASGNDRLEQPQHF
V: TRBV27; J: TRBJ1-5; CDR3: CASSLGDRGRFGNQPQHF
V: TRBV4-3; J: TRBJ2-2; CDR3: CASSQGEYTGELFF
V: TRBV4-1; J: TRBJ2-5; CDR3: CASRGGSQETQYF
V: TRBV7-2; J: TRBJ2-6; CDR3: CALGDSGANVLTF
V: TRBV7-6; J: TRBJ1-2; CDR3: CASSGGGTGKGGYTF
V: TRBV19; J: TRBJ1-6; CDR3: CAPRGMCSPLHF
V: TRBV5-5; J: TRBJ2-3; CDR3: CASSLWTSGPQYF
V: TRBV4-3; J: TRBJ1-2; CDR3: CASSQDGDRGNYGYTF
V: TRBV9; J: TRBJ1-2; CDR3: CASSVDRGGYTF
V: TRBV18; J: TRBJ2-7; CDR3: CASSPGRGRDEQYF
V: TRBV5-1; J: TRBJ1-2; CDR3: CASSAGGGYTF
V: TRBV6-5; J: TRBJ2-2; CDR3: CASSYGTGGSGELFF
V: TRBV10-3; J: TRBJ1-5; CDR3: CAISESTVSGDQPQHF
V: TRBV19; J: TRBJ2-7; CDR3: CASSTVATYEQYF
V: TRBV19; J: TRBJ1-2; CDR3: CASSPQVSYGYTF
V: TRBV4-3; J: TRBJ1-3; CDR3: CASSQVPTGSGIGRNTIYF
V: TRBV11-1; J: TRBJ2-7; CDR3: CASSLQGLYEQYF
V: TRBV29-1; J: TRBJ2-7; CDR3: CSVIRGGRYEQYF
V: TRBV18; J: TRBJ2-3; CDR3: CASSPGTGLDTQYF
V: TRBV6-6; J: TRBJ2-7; CDR3: CASSLLGYEQYF